The 26 T cell receptor beta chains presented below share a single source sample, sequenced in a study of blood T cell repertoires in COVID-19. Clones were sequenced by immunoSEQ multiplex PCR, and TCRdb holds only the in-frame ones, with some missing. The sample carries under 150,000 clones, about 86% recorded once. Sequencing input: peripheral blood. The receptors derive from a woman in her sixties with active or convalescent COVID-19.

V and J are TRBV2 and TRBJ1-5; no reliable D call. CDR1 SNHLY and CDR2 FYNNEI come from the germline V gene. The CDR3 covers 14 residues. V lost 4 bases and J lost 2, with 9 bases in between. CDR3 in DNA: TGTGCCAGCAGTGTCGGGAAAGGCAATCAGCCCCAGCATTTT. It yields the protein CASSVGKGNQPQHF.

The J gene is TRBJ1-1, the V gene TRBV4-2, with 7 nucleotides matching TRBD1. The V gene end was trimmed by 0 bases and the J gene end by 0 bases; junction bases not matched to a gene: 4. The CDR3 has 16 amino acids. CDR1 and CDR2 from the germline V gene are LGHNA and YNFKEQ. The CDR3 DNA sequence: TGTGCCAGCAGCCAAGACTTGGGACAGTTGAACACTGAAGCTTTCTTT. Its translation: CASSQDLGQLNTEAFF.

This chain connects TRBV12-3 or TRBV12-4 to TRBJ2-2; no clear D gene. The CDR3 length is 12 residues. The V end was cut by 3 bases, the J end by 6 bases, with 5 bases between. The CDR3 reads CASSFGPGELFF. The CDR3 region has the DNA TGTGCCAGCAGTTTTGGGCCCGGGGAGCTGTTTTTT.

This sequence joins TRBV10-1 and TRBJ2-3, with a weak D call TRBD1 (9 bases). V lost 2 bases and J 3 bases, leaving 36 bases between the germline ends. CDR3 length: 23 amino acids. Germline loops: CDR1 WNHNN, CDR2 SYGVQD (reference sequence). This CDR3 is CASSEEKRTGGATGTGRTDTQYF. CDR3 DNA: TGCGCCAGCAGTGAGGAAAAAAGGACGGGGGGGGCAACCGGGACAGGGCGGACAGATACGCAGTATTTT.

CDR3 DNA sequence: TGTGCCATCAGCCTGGACAGGGAAGGCACTGAAGCTTTCTTT. Encoded protein: CAISLDREGTEAFF. The chain has TRBV10-3 and TRBJ1-1; TRBD1 matches 8 bases. Germline CDR1 and CDR2: ENHRY and SYGVKD. Unmatched junction bases numbered 7, after V lost 6 bases and J lost 4 bases. The CDR3 runs 14 residues.

This chain uses TRBV10-3 with TRBJ2-1, with 11 bases fitting TRBD2. The CDR3 is 17 residues long. The junction had 9 bases not matched to a gene; V was cut back by 2 bases and J by 6 bases. CDR1 ENHRY and CDR2 SYGVKD come from the germline V gene. CDR3 coding DNA: TGTGCCATCAGTGAGACTCAAGGAGGGACTAGCGGCAATGAGCAGTTCTTC. Protein product: CAISETQGGTSGNEQFF.

This clone was counted many times. The J gene is TRBJ1-1, the V gene TRBV20-1; D not certain. Germline V gene data show CDR1 as DFQATT and CDR2 as SNEGSKA (reference sequence). The length of the CDR3 is 11 residues. Trimming cost V 8 bases and J 1 base, with 8 bases left between them. The CDR3 sequence is CSPLENTEAFF. The CDR3 coding sequence is TGCAGTCCGTTAGAGAACACTGAAGCTTTCTTT.

The V and J genes are TRBV9 and TRBJ2-1; possibly TRBD2 for D (6 bases). Germline CDR1 and CDR2: SGDLS and YYNGEE. The CDR3 contains 14 residues. Between the trimmed V and J ends, which lost 4 bases and 5 bases, there was a span of 13 bases. The CDR3, as DNA: TGTGCCAGCAGCCGTGGAGGGAAGAACAATGAGCAGTTCTTC. This encodes CASSRGGKNNEQFF.

The gene calls are TRBV11-3 and TRBJ2-1, with 9 bases matching TRBD2. The germline V gene has CDR1 SGHNT and CDR2 YENEEA. The CDR3 length is 16 residues. Unmatched junction bases numbered 6, after V lost 2 bases and J lost 4 bases. The CDR3 sequence is CASSLRHAGGYNEQFF. CDR3 DNA: TGTGCCAGCAGCTTAAGGCATGCGGGGGGGTACAATGAGCAGTTCTTC.

This clone was observed a few times. V is TRBV7-6 and J is TRBJ2-7, with 9 positions matching TRBD1. This CDR3 comprises 15 residues. CDR1 is SGHVS, CDR2 FNYEAQ, per germline. The V and J ends lost 3 bases and 5 bases, in that order; junction bases with no gene match: 8. The CDR3 sequence: CASSFQGQGFHEQYF. CDR3 DNA: TGTGCCAGCAGCTTCCAAGGACAGGGGTTCCACGAGCAGTACTTC.

This clone was counted only a few times. The chain combines TRBV19 with TRBJ2-2; possible D gene TRBD1, 5 bases. Trimming took 1 base from V and 7 from J, leaving 13 bases between them. The V gene's germline CDR1 is LNHDA and CDR2 SQIVND (reference sequence). The CDR3 has 15 residues. The CDR3: CASSIAREGVGELFF. CDR3 DNA sequence: TGTGCCAGTAGTATAGCCAGGGAAGGGGTCGGGGAGCTGTTTTTT.

This clone has more than one count but fewer than ten. The chain links TRBV4-1 to TRBJ1-2; a possible D gene is TRBD1 (5 bases). V lost 0 bases to trimming and J lost 5 bases, with 7 bases between them. The CDR3 runs 13 residues. Germline V gives CDR1 MGHRA, CDR2 YSYEKL. CDR3 nucleotides: TGCGCCAGCAGCCAAGACCAGGGATATGGCTACACCTTC. Amino acids: CASSQDQGYGYTF.

This sequence joins TRBV28 and TRBJ1-4, with D possibly being TRBD1 (6 bases). Between the trimmed V and J ends, which lost 5 bases and 5 bases, there was a span of 12 bases. Germline loops: CDR1 MDHEN, CDR2 SYDVKM. The CDR3 extends over 14 amino acids. CDR3 DNA: TGTGCCAGCAGTCTGACAGGAACAAATGAAAAACTGTTTTTT. Its protein is CASSLTGTNEKLFF.

This clone was detected a few times. The chain links TRBV2 to TRBJ2-3; TRBD2 is a possible D gene (6 bases). The CDR3 is 14 amino acids. V gave up 6 bases and J gave up 4 bases, with 14 bases separating them. The V gene's germline CDR1 is SNHLY and CDR2 FYNNEI. CDR3 loop: CASRGGIDADTQYF. In nucleotides, the CDR3 is TGTGCCAGCAGGGGCGGGATAGACGCAGATACGCAGTATTTT.

The chain is built from TRBV12-3 or TRBV12-4 and TRBJ1-1; D is ambiguous. The CDR3 is 13 amino acids. V dropped 5 bases and J dropped 0 bases, with 7 bases sitting between them. CDR3 nucleotide sequence: TGTGCCAGCAGTCATCAGGTGAACACTGAAGCTTTCTTT. Its translation is CASSHQVNTEAFF.

The gene calls are TRBV7-9 and TRBJ2-2, with TRBD1 matching 7 bases. Germline V CDR1 and CDR2: SEHNR, FQNEAQ (reference sequence). The V gene end was trimmed by 1 base and the J gene end by 3 bases; junction bases not matched to a gene: 2. The CDR3 extends over 15 amino acids. CDR3 sequence (DNA): TGTGCCAGCAGCTTAGTAGGGGGCTACACCGGGGAGCTGTTTTTT. This encodes CASSLVGGYTGELFF.

The chain combines TRBV6-5 with TRBJ2-7, with 7 bases matching TRBD2. CDR3 length: 14 amino acids. The V segment lost 6 bases and the J segment 6 bases; nucleotides outside the gene matches: 11. The germline gives CDR1 MNHEY, CDR2 SVGAGI. The CDR3 here is CASRNYAGVGEQYF. CDR3 DNA: TGTGCCAGCAGGAACTACGCGGGAGTGGGCGAGCAGTACTTC.

V usage is TRBV7-9 and J usage is TRBJ1-1; D perhaps matches TRBD1 (5 bases). Germline assignment: CDR1 SEHNR and CDR2 FQNEAQ (reference sequence). V lost 0 bases, J lost 5 bases, and 10 bases lay in between. CDR3 length: 14 amino acids. CDR3 nucleotides: TGTGCCAGCAGCTTAGCGAGGGAGGGGACTGAAGCTTTCTTT. It translates to CASSLAREGTEAFF.

The genes are TRBV30 and TRBJ2-1, with 8 bases lining up with TRBD2. The CDR3 runs 14 residues. After removal of 5 bases from V and 0 bases from J, the junction contained 3 bases not matched to a gene. Per germline, CDR1 GTSNPN and CDR2 SVGIG (reference sequence). The CDR3 coding sequence is TGTGCCTGGCAGAGCGGGAGCTCCTACAATGAGCAGTTCTTC. Translation gives CAWQSGSSYNEQFF.

This clone has more than one count but fewer than ten. This chain connects TRBV19 to TRBJ2-2, with a possible D match to TRBD1 (6 bases). Trimming removed 6 bases at V and 2 bases at J, with 7 bases between. The CDR3 is made up of 13 amino acids. Germline CDR1 and CDR2: LNHDA and SQIVND (reference sequence). CDR3 sequence reads: CASSRGNTGELFF. CDR3 nucleotide sequence: TGTGCCAGTAGCAGGGGTAACACCGGGGAGCTGTTTTTT. The complete variable domain, with remaining parts taken from reference TRBV19 and TRBJ2-2, reads DGGITQSPKYLFRKEGQNVTLSCEQNLNHDAMYWYRQDPGQGLRLIYYSQIVNDFQKGDIAEGYSVSREKKESFPLTVTSAQKNPTAFYLCASSRGNTGELFFGEGSRLTVL.

The sample holds one count of this clone. The chain combines TRBV9 with TRBJ2-7; weak D call: TRBD1 (5 bases). Looked up from germline, CDR1 is SGDLS and CDR2 is YYNGEE. The CDR3 runs to 14 residues. V was clipped by 3 bases and J by 3 bases, with 13 bases between them. CDR3 nucleotides: TGTGCCAGCAGCGCCGACCCAGACAGCTACGAGCAGTACTTC. This codes for CASSADPDSYEQYF.

This chain links TRBV5-5 with TRBJ1-3; TRBD1 matches at 7 bases. The CDR3 totals 15 residues. CDR1 SGHKS and CDR2 YYEKEE come from the germline V gene (reference sequence). The V gene end was trimmed by 4 bases and the J gene end by 4 bases; junction bases not matched to a gene: 8. The CDR3 nucleotides read TGTGCCAGCAGCATAAGACAGGGTGCGGGAAACACCATATATTTT. Its translation: CASSIRQGAGNTIYF. The full variable domain, in which reference TRBV5-5 and TRBJ1-3 provide the parts outside the CDR3, is DAGVTQSPTHLIKTRGQQVTLRCSPISGHKSVSWYQQVLGQGPQFIFQYYEKEERGRGNFPDRFSARQFPNYSSELNVNALLLGDSALYLCASSIRQGAGNTIYFGEGSWLTVV.

The gene calls are TRBV5-1 and TRBJ1-1; D is possibly TRBD1 (6 bases). This CDR3 contains 15 residues. CDR1 and CDR2 (germline): SGHRS, YFSETQ. Trimming took off 5 bases at V and 1 base at J, with 15 bases between the two ends. The chain's CDR3 is CASRVAGAPNTEAFF. The CDR3 coding sequence is TGCGCCAGCAGGGTAGCAGGGGCACCGAACACTGAAGCTTTCTTT.

The chain joins TRBV7-2 to TRBJ2-1, with D tentatively TRBD2 (6 bases). The V gene lost 1 base and the J gene lost 0 bases, with 13 bases spanning the gap. There are 17 residues in the CDR3. CDR1 is SGHTA, CDR2 FQGNSA, per germline. This CDR3 is CASSLGGVRSSYNEQFF. The CDR3 DNA reads TGTGCCAGCAGCTTAGGCGGGGTTAGGAGCTCCTACAATGAGCAGTTCTTC.

The chain combines TRBV2 with TRBJ1-5, with 7 bases matching TRBD1. Germline CDR1 reads SNHLY; CDR2 reads FYNNEI. Germline trimming cut 6 bases from V and 6 bases from J; bases unmatched to any gene: 5. The length of the CDR3 is 13 residues. The CDR3 coding sequence is TGTGCCAGCAGCTCGACAGGGACTCAGCCCCAGCATTTT. It yields the protein CASSSTGTQPQHF.

This clone is a singleton in its sample. The chain carries TRBV7-8 and TRBJ2-3; 8 nucleotides align to TRBD2. Germline CDR1 is SGHVS and CDR2 is FQNEAQ. The CDR3 loop spans 15 amino acids. Unmatched junction bases numbered 4, after V lost 4 bases and J lost 1 base. The CDR3 DNA sequence: TGTGCCAGCAGCTCCGTTAGCGGGGGCACAGATACGCAGTATTTT. This translates into CASSSVSGGTDTQYF.